This T cell receptor (beta chain) was captured by sequencing in a study of T cells in Graves' hyperthyroidism and ophthalmopathy. Trimming removed 1 base from V and 4 bases from J; junction bases left unmatched: 6. The CDR3 totals 15 residues. Germline CDR1 is LGHNT and CDR2 is FRNRAP. Amplification targeted TCR beta CDR3 regions from RNA transcripts. First-round RT-PCR of the TCR CDR3 relied on the HTBI primer set. TCRdb passed the multiplex PCR reads through MiXCR, listing each CDR3 protein once. This repertoire shows some 350,000 distinct CDR3 sequences, roughly 15% found once; its top ten account for 30% to 35%.

Specimen: blood. V is TRBV12-5 and J is TRBJ2-5; 7 bases are shared with TRBD1. The sequence came from a middle-aged woman with Graves' ophthalmopathy. CDR3 coding DNA: TGTGCTAGTGGTTTGGGGTTCACAGGGGCAGAGACCCAGTACTTC. The encoded protein is CASGLGFTGAETQYF.